The sequence of this T cell receptor beta chain was determined in a study of beta chain features in type 1 diabetes. TCRB transcripts that were expressed got sequenced, as all of the isolated RNA had been reverse transcribed. Method: immunoSEQ multiplex PCR; TCRdb's copy keeps in-frame clones and lacks some. This sample has fewer than 350,000 clones, with less than 20% found just once. The CDR3 loop spans 12 amino acids. V was pared by 6 bases and J by 5 bases, with 7 bases between. Germline-derived CDR1 and CDR2 are MNHEY and SVGAGI. The sequencing input was naive CD4+ T cells from blood. This TCR was sampled from a woman between 18 and 29 years old in good health. The rearrangement joins TRBV6-5 to TRBJ2-2; TRBD1 might be the D (5 bases). This CDR3 reads CASSRQTGELFF. The CDR3, as DNA: TGTGCCAGCAGCCGACAGACCGGGGAGCTGTTTTTT.